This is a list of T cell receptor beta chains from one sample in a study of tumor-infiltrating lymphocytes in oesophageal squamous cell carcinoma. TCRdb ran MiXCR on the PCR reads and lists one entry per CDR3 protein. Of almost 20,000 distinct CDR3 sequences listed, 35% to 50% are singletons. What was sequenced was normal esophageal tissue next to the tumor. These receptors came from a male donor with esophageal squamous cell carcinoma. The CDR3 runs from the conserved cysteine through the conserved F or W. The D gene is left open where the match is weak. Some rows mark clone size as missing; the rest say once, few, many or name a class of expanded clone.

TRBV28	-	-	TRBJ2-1	CASSFRENEQFF	TGTGCCAGCAGTTTCAGGGAAAATGAGCAGTTCTTC
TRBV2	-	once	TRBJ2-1	CASTQASTSYEQFF	TGTGCCAGCACCCAGGCGAGTACTTCCTACGAGCAGTTCTTC
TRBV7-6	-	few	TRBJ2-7	CASSLSGTGYEQYF	TGTGCCAGCAGCTTATCTGGGACCGGATACGAGCAGTACTTC
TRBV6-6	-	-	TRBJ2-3	CASSYSGRSLDTQYF	TGTGCCAGCAGTTACAGTGGGAGGTCCCTTGATACGCAGTATTTT
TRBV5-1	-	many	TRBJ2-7	CASSLGDWKTGEQYF	TGCGCCAGCAGCTTGGGGGACTGGAAAACCGGCGAGCAGTACTTC
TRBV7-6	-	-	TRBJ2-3	CASSLGASSGTDTQYF	TGTGCCAGCAGCTTAGGGGCTAGCAGTGGCACAGATACGCAGTATTTT
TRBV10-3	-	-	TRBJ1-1	CAISGVMNTEAFF	TGTGCCATCAGTGGGGTAATGAACACTGAAGCTTTCTTT
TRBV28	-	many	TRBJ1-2	CASSTQSSSLYGYTF	TGTGCCAGCAGTACGCAATCATCGAGCCTCTATGGCTACACCTTC
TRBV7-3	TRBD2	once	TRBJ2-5	CASSLTGRGETQYF	TGTGCCAGCAGCTTAACTGGGAGGGGCGAGACCCAGTACTTC
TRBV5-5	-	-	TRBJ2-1	CASSLALTGLHNEQFF	TGTGCCAGCAGCTTGGCCCTTACGGGGTTACACAATGAGCAGTTCTTC
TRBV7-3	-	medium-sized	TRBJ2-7	CASSPRPGSEQYF	TGTGCCAGCAGCCCCAGGCCAGGGAGCGAGCAGTACTTC
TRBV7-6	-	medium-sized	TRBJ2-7	CASSLTVQVNHEQYF	TGTGCCAGCAGTTTAACGGTCCAGGTAAACCACGAGCAGTACTTC
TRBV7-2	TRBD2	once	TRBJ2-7	CASSLRFPTSGSSYEQYF	TGTGCCAGCAGCCTTAGGTTTCCGACTAGCGGGAGCTCCTACGAGCAGTACTTC
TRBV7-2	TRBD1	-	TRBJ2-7	CASSLKGANSYEQYF	TGTGCCAGCAGCTTGAAGGGGGCCAACTCCTACGAGCAGTACTTC
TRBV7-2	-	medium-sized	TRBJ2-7	CASSLSTLTRGLYF	TGTGCCAGCAGCTTGTCCACTTTAACCCGGGGGTTGTACTTC
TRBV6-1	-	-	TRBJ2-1	CASIVSGANNEQFF	TGTGCCAGCATCGTTTCGGGGGCTAACAATGAGCAGTTCTTC
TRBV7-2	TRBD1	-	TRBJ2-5	CASSPGAGGSVETQYF	TGTGCCAGCAGCCCTGGGGCAGGGGGTAGTGTAGAGACCCAGTACTTC
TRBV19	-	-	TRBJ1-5	CASSKDSNSNQPQHF	TGTGCCAGTAGCAAGGACAGTAATAGCAATCAGCCCCAGCATTTT
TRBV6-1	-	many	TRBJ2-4	CASSWSNSNSPLHF	TGTGCCAGCAGTTGGAGCAATTCGAATTCACCCCTCCACTTC
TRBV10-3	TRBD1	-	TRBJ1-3	CAIKGQANGNTIYF	TGTGCCATCAAAGGACAGGCTAATGGAAACACCATATATTTT
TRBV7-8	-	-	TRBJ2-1	CAIKGASLSYNEQFF	TGTGCCATCAAGGGTGCGTCTCTCTCCTACAATGAGCAGTTCTTC
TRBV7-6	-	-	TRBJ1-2	CASILFPDNYGYTF	TGTGCCAGCATCCTCTTTCCTGATAACTATGGCTACACCTTC
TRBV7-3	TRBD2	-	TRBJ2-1	CASSNSGGATYNEQFF	TGTGCCAGCAGCAATAGCGGGGGGGCTACTTACAATGAGCAGTTCTTC
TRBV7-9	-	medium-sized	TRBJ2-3	CASSGRRGGPDTQYF	TGTGCCAGCAGCGGGAGGAGGGGGGGCCCAGATACGCAGTATTTT
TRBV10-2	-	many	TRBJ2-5	CASSEIGGVETQYF	TGCGCCAGCAGTGAGATTGGGGGAGTGGAGACCCAGTACTTC
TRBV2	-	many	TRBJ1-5	CASSPRNLRGWQPQHF	TGTGCCAGCAGCCCTAGGAATTTGAGGGGCTGGCAGCCCCAGCATTTT
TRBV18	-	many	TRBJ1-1	CASSPSTPTVNTEAFF	TGTGCCAGCTCACCTTCTACCCCGACAGTGAACACTGAAGCTTTCTTT
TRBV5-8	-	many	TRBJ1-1	CASSFAQNTEAFF	TGTGCCAGCAGCTTTGCTCAGAACACTGAAGCTTTCTTT
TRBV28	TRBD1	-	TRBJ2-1	CASSFLQGNGSPLHF	TGTGCCAGCAGTTTCCTACAGGGGAACGGTTCACCCCTCCACTTC
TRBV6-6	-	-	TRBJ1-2	CASSREVGDLANYGYTF	TGTGCCAGCAGCCGGGAAGTTGGGGACCTAGCTAACTATGGCTACACCTTC
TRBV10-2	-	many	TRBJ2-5	CASSESERGGETQYF	TGCGCCAGCAGTGAGTCTGAAAGGGGAGGCGAGACCCAGTACTTC
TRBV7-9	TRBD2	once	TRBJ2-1	CASSHDIGGSSYNEQFF	TGTGCCAGCAGCCACGATATCGGCGGGAGCTCCTACAATGAGCAGTTCTTC
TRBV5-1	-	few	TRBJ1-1	CASSLAGLTEAFF	TGCGCCAGCAGCTTGGCCGGCCTCACTGAAGCTTTCTTT
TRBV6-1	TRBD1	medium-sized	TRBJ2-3	CASSASRDRVYF	TGTGCCAGCAGTGCTAGCCGGGACAGGGTTTATTTT
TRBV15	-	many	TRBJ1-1	CATSSHLGDSNTEAFF	TGTGCCACCAGCAGTCATCTAGGGGACTCGAACACTGAAGCTTTCTTT
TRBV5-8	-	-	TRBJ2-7	CASSGDSYEQYF	TGTGCCAGCAGCGGCGACAGCTACGAGCAGTACTTC
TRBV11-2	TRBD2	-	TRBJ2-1	CASSILAGGPNEQFF	TGTGCCAGCAGCATACTAGCGGGGGGGCCCAATGAGCAGTTCTTC
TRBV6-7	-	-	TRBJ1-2	CASSLRGTLQGYTF	TGTGCCAGCAGTCTACGGGGGACACTTCAGGGCTACACCTTC
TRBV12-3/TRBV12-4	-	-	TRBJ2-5	CASSFRSVRETQYF	TGTGCCAGCAGTTTTAGGTCAGTCCGCGAGACCCAGTACTTC
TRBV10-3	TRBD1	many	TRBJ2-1	CAISESTGNNEQFF	TGTGCCATCAGTGAGTCGACAGGGAACAATGAGCAGTTCTTC
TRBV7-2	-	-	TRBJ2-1	CASSPRLDSYNEQFF	TGTGCCAGCAGCCCCCGACTAGACTCCTACAATGAGCAGTTCTTC
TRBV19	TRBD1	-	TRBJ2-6	CASSTTGAQYSGANVLTF	TGTGCCAGTAGTACCACAGGGGCCCAATACTCTGGGGCCAACGTCCTGACTTTC